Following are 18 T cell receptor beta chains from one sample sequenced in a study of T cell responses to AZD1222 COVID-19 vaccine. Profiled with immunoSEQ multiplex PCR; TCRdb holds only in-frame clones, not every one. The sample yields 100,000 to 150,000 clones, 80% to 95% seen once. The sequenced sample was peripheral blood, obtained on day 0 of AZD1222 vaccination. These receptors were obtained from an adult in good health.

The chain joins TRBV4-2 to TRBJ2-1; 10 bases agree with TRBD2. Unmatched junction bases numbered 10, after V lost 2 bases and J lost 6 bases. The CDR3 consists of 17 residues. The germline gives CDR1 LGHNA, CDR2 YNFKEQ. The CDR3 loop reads CASSQFSSGSYSNEQFF. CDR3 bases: TGTGCCAGCAGCCAATTTTCTAGCGGGAGTTATTCCAATGAGCAGTTCTTC.

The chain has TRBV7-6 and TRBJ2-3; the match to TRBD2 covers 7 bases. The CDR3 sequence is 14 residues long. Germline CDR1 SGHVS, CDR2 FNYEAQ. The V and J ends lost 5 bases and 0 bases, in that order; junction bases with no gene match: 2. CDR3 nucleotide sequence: TGTGCCAGCAGCCAGACTAGCAGCACAGATACGCAGTATTTT. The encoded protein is CASSQTSSTDTQYF. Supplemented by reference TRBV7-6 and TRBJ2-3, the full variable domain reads GAGVSQSPRYKVTKRGQDVALRCDPISGHVSLYWYRQALGQGPEFLTYFNYEAQQDKSGLPNDRFSAERPEGSISTLTIQRTEQRDSAMYRCASSQTSSTDTQYFGPGTRLTVL.

The CDR3 region is CSVFSASDTQYF. CDR3 sequence (DNA): TGCAGCGTTTTTTCAGCCTCAGATACGCAGTATTTT. The rearrangement joins TRBV29-1 to TRBJ2-3; D is unclear. V lost 5 bases and J lost 4, with 10 bases in between. This CDR3 has 12 residues. The germline CDR1 and CDR2 sequences are SQVTM and ANQGSEA.

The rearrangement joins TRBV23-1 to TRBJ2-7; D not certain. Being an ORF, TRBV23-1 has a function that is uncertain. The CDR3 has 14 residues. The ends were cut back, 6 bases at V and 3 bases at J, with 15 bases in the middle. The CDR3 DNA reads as TGCGCCAGCAGACCCGGTACATTCTACTACGAGCAGTACTTC. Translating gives CASRPGTFYYEQYF.

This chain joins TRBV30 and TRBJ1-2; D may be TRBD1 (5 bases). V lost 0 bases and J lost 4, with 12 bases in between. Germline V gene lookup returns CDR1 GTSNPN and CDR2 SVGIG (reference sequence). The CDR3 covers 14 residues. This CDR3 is CAWSVTWGGYGYTF. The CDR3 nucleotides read TGTGCCTGGAGTGTAACTTGGGGGGGCTATGGCTACACCTTC.

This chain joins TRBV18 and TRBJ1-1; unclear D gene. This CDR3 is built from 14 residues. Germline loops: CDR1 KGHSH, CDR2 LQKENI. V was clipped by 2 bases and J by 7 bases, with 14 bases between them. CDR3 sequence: CASSPVSGGDEAFF. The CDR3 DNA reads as TGTGCCAGCTCACCAGTGAGCGGAGGAGATGAAGCTTTCTTT.

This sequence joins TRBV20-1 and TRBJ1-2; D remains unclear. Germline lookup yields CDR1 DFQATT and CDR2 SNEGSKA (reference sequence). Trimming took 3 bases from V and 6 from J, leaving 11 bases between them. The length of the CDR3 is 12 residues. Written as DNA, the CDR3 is TGCAGTGCTAGTCGAGGGTCTGATGGCTACACCTTC. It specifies CSASRGSDGYTF.

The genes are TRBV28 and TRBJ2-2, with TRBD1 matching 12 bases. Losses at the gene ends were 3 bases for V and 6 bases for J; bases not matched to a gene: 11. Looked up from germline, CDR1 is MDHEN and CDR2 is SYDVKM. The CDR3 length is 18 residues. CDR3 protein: CASSFFGGTGGFSGELFF. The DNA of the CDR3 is TGTGCCAGCAGTTTTTTTGGAGGGACAGGGGGCTTTTCCGGGGAGCTGTTTTTT.

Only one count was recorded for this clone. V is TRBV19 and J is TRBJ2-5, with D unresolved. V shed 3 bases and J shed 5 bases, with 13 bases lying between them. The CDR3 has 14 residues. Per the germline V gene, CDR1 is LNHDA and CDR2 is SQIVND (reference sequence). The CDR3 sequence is CASSMRPFRETQYF. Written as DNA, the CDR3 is TGTGCCAGTAGTATGAGGCCGTTCCGGGAGACCCAGTACTTC. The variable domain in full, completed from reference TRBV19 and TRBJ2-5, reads DGGITQSPKYLFRKEGQNVTLSCEQNLNHDAMYWYRQDPGQGLRLIYYSQIVNDFQKGDIAEGYSVSREKKESFPLTVTSAQKNPTAFYLCASSMRPFRETQYFGPGTRLLVL.

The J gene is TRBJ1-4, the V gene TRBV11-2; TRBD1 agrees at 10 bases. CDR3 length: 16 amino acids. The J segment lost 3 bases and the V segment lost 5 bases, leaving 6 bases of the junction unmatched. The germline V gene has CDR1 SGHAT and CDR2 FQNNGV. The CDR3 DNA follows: TGTGCCAGCAGCCCAAGGACAGGGGGTCCTAATGAAAAACTGTTTTTT. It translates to CASSPRTGGPNEKLFF.

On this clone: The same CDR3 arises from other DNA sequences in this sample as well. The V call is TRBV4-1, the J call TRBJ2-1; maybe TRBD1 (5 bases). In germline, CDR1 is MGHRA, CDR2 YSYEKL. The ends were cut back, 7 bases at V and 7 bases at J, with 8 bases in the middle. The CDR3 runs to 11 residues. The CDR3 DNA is TGCGCCAGCACCAGGGATAATGAGCAGTTCTTC. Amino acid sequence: CASTRDNEQFF.

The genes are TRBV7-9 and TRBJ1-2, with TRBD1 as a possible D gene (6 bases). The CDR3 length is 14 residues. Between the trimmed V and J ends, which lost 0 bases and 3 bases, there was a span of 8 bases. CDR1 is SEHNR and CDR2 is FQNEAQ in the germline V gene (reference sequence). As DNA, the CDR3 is TGTGCCAGCAGCTTAGCAGGGGGGTACTATGGCTACACCTTC. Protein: CASSLAGGYYGYTF.

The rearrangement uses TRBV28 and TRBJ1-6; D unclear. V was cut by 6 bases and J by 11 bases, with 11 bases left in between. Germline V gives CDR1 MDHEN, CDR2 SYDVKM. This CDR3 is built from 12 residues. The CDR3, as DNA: TGTGCCAGCAGACCCATAATCGCACCCCTCCACTTT. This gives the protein CASRPIIAPLHF.

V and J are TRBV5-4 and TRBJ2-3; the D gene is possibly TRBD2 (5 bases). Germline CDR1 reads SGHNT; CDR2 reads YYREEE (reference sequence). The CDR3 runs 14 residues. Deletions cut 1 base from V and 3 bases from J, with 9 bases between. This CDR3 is CASSLSRVTDTQYF. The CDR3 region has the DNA TGTGCCAGCAGCTTGTCGCGGGTTACAGATACGCAGTATTTT.

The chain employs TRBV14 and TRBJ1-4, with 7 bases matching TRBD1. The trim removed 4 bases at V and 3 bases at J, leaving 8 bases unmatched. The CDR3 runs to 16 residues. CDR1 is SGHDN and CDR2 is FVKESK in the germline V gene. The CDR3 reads CASSRGYRGANEKLFF. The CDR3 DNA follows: TGTGCCAGCAGCCGAGGATACAGGGGTGCTAATGAAAAACTGTTTTTT.

In DNA form, the CDR3 reads TGTGCCAGCAGCTACGACAGGCTCTATAATTCACCCCTCCACTTT. Encoded protein: CASSYDRLYNSPLHF. This chain links TRBV7-9 with TRBJ1-6; TRBD1 might be the D (6 bases). Germline CDR1 is SEHNR and CDR2 is FQNEAQ (reference sequence). V lost 4 bases and J lost 3, with 10 bases in between. The CDR3 is made up of 15 amino acids.

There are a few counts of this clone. The CDR3 here is CASSDSDFNEQFF. CDR3 sequence (DNA): TGTGCCAGCAGTGACTCCGACTTCAATGAGCAGTTCTTC. The chain combines TRBV6-4 with TRBJ2-1; unclear D gene. The CDR3 loop spans 13 amino acids. V lost 0 bases and J lost 6, with 6 bases in between. CDR1 and CDR2 from the germline V gene are MRHNA and SNTAGT.

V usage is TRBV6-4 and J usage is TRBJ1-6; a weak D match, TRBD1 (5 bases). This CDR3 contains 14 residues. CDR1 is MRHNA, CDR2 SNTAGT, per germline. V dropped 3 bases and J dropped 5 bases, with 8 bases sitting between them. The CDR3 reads CASSETADNSPLHF. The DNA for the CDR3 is TGTGCCAGCAGTGAGACAGCGGATAATTCACCCCTCCACTTT.